This T cell receptor (beta chain) appears in the sequencing data of a study of control samples from healthy donors and cancer patients. The CDR3 is made up of 14 amino acids. Germline lookup yields CDR1 SGHRS and CDR2 YFSETQ. J lost 11 bases, V lost 0 bases, and 10 bases had no gene match. Profiled with immunoSEQ multiplex PCR; TCRdb holds only in-frame clones, not every one. The data contain about 130,000 clones, 90% of them seen just once; the ten biggest clones take up about 2.6%. Material: blood. The chain has TRBV5-1 and TRBJ1-1; 7 nucleotides agree with TRBD1. This clonotype was obtained from a man between 18 and 35 years old in good health. The CDR3 spells CASSLALQGVGAFF. Written as DNA, the CDR3 is TGCGCCAGCAGCTTGGCCCTTCAGGGGGTCGGGGCTTTCTTT.